This T cell receptor (beta chain) was identified during a study of T cells expressing NK-cell markers. The wider study: From sorted CD3+CD56+NKG2C+, CD3+CD56+NKG2C- and CD3+CD56-NKG2C+ T cells came the TCR beta repertoires. The eight sequenced donors comprised seven who were HCMV-seropositive and one who was seronegative.

TCRdb re-called the 5' RACE reads and catalogs CDR3 proteins one per entry, DNA excluded. The listing records around 380,000 distinct CDR3 sequences. On this clonotype itself: Its antigen remains unknown.

Overall study results and limits: Of the CD8+ T cells in about 6 donors, roughly 1.0-7.5% belonged to dominant NKG2C+ clonotypes. Nothing established the HCMV specificity of expanded NKG2C+ T cell clones.

This CDR3 spans 15 amino acids. The chain has TRBV12-3 or TRBV12-4 and TRBJ1-1. The origin of this receptor is a woman aged 45-65 years in good health. Specimen: blood T cells: a sorted CD56 or NKG2C T cell subset, CD4+ or CD8+ T cells, or bulk PBMC T cells (not recorded which). This CDR3 reads CASSFFKGHRTEAFF.